This entry features one TCR beta chain sequence. The antigen is unknown. This entry comes from a study of healthy donors' naive CD4 and CD8 T cells. Study outcomes and limitations: Possible naive T cell homeostatic proliferation bias remained unaddressed.

Each TCR library used 500 ng of total RNA and a linear amplification protocol. Each CDR3 protein gets one entry after TCRdb re-called the reads with MiXCR. This sample has some 190,000 distinct CDR3 sequences, with under 85% found just once. This CDR3 has 13 amino acids. Germline values: CDR1 SQVTM, CDR2 ANQGSEA. Trimming removed 0 bases at V and 4 bases at J, with 10 bases between. The chain uses TRBV29-1 and TRBJ2-7, with no clear D. This receptor was obtained from a pool of human donors in good health; the sample pools cells from several healthy donors. The material sequenced was naive CD4+ and CD8+ T cells sorted from blood, pooled from several donors. The CDR3, as DNA: TGCAGCGTTGAAGATCGTTTGAATTACGAGCAGTACTTC. This translates into CSVEDRLNYEQYF.